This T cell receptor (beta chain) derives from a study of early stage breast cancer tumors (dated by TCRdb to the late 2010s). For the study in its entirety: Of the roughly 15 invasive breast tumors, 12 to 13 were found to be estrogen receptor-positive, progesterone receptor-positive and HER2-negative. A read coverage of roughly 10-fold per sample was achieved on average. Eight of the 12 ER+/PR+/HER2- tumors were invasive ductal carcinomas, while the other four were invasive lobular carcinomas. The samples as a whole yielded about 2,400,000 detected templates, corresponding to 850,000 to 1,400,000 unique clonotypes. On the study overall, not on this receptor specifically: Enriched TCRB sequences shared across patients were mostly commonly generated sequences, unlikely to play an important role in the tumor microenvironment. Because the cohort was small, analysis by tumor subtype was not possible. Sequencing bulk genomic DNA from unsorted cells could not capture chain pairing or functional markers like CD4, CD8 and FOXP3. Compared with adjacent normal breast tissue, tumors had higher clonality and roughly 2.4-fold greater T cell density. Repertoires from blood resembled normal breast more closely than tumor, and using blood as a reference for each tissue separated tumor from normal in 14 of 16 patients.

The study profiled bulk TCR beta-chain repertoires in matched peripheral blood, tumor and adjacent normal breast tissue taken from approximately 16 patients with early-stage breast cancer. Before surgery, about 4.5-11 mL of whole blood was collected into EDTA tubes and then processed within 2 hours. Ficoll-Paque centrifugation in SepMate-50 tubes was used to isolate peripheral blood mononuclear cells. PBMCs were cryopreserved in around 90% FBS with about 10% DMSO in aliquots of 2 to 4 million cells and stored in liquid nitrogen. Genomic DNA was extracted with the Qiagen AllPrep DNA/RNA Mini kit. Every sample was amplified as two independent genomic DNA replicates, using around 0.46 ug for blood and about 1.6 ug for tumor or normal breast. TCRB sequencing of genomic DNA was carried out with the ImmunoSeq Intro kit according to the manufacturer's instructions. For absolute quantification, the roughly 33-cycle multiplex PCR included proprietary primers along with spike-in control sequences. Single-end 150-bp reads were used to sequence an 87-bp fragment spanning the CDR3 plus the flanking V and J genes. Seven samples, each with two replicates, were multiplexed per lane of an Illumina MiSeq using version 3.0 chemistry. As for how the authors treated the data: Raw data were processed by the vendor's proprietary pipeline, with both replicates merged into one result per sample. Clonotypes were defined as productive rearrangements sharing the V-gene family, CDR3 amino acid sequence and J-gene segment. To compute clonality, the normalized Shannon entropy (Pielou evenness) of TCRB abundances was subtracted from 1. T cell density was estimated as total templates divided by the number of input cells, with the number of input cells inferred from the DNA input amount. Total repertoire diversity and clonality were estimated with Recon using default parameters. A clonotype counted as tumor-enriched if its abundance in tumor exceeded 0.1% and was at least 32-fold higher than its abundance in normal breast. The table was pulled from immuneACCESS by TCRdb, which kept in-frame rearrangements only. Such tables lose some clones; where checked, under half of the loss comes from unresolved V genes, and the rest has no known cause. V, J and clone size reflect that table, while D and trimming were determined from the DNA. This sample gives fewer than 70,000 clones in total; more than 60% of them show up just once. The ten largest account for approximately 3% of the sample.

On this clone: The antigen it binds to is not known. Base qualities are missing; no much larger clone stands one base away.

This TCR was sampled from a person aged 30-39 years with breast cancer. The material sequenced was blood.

CDR3 loop: CASSRQGARDTEAFF. The DNA reads as follows: TGTGCCAGCAGCAGACAGGGGGCGCGGGACACTGAAGCTTTCTTT. The chain uses TRBV7-8 and TRBJ1-1, and 10 bases in between align with TRBD1. Its CDR3 holds 15 amino acids, cysteine through phenylalanine. Of all the DNA, just the CDR3 is kept, 45 bases in frame from base 1. Reading the germline V gene gives CDR1 SGHVS and CDR2 FQNEAQ. Germline trimming amounts to 5 bases on V and 3 bases on J, with 6 as the count of junction bases outside the gene matches.